The 24 T cell receptor beta chains presented below share a single source sample, sequenced in a study of blood T cell repertoires in COVID-19. Measured with immunoSEQ multiplex PCR; TCRdb has only the in-frame clones, and not every one. The sample holds about 230,000 clones, approximately 82% seen once. The sequenced sample was peripheral blood. Receptors were obtained from a woman aged 70-85 years with active or convalescent COVID-19.

This clone occurred a few times. The rearrangement uses TRBV7-3 and TRBJ2-3; no definite D call. V lost 3 bases and J lost 2, with 6 bases in between. Germline lookup yields CDR1 SGHTA and CDR2 FQGTGA. The CDR3 covers 13 residues. In DNA form, the CDR3 reads TGTGCCAGCAGCTTGAGTGCCACAGATACGCAGTATTTT. Amino acid sequence: CASSLSATDTQYF.

Only one count was recorded for this clone. J is TRBJ2-7 and V is TRBV7-2; 12 nucleotides agree with TRBD2. Germline CDR1 reads SGHTA; CDR2 reads FQGNSA. The CDR3 sequence is 15 residues long. V was clipped by 5 bases and J by 3 bases; unmatched bases: 5. The CDR3 DNA reads as TGTGCCAGCAGCCCGAGACTAGCGGGGGTCTACGAGCAGTACTTC. Amino acids: CASSPRLAGVYEQYF. Looking up the rest from reference TRBV7-2 and TRBJ2-7 gives the full variable domain: GAGVSQSPSNKVTEKGKDVELRCDPISGHTALYWYRQSLGQGLEFLIYFQGNSAPDKSGLPSDRFSAERTGGSVSTLTIQRTQQEDSAVYLCASSPRLAGVYEQYFGPGTRLTVT.

The chain has TRBV28 and TRBJ1-4; no firm D call. V was pared by 6 bases and J by 5 bases, with 13 bases between. The CDR3 runs to 14 residues. CDR1 is MDHEN, CDR2 SYDVKM, per germline. The CDR3 spells CASREGQMNEKLFF. CDR3 nucleotide sequence: TGTGCCAGCAGAGAGGGCCAGATGAATGAAAAACTGTTTTTT.

The chain couples TRBV5-1 to TRBJ2-2, with 10 bases aligning to TRBD1. Germline CDR1 is SGHRS and CDR2 is YFSETQ. The CDR3 totals 15 residues. V dropped 3 bases and J dropped 3; count of bases not matched to a gene: 2. The CDR3 is CASSSGQGDTGELFF. CDR3 nucleotides: TGCGCCAGCAGCTCAGGACAGGGGGACACCGGGGAGCTGTTTTTT. Full variable domain (outside the CDR3, taken from reference TRBV5-1 and TRBJ2-2): KAGVTQTPRYLIKTRGQQVTLSCSPISGHRSVSWYQQTPGQGLQFLFEYFSETQRNKGNFPGRFSGRQFSNSRSEMNVSTLELGDSALYLCASSSGQGDTGELFFGEGSRLTVL.

The V and J genes are TRBV5-6 and TRBJ2-3, with TRBD2 matching over 10 bases. CDR1 is SGHDT, CDR2 YYEEEE, per germline. After removal of 1 base from V and 5 bases from J, the junction contained 4 bases not matched to a gene. There are 15 residues in the CDR3. CDR3 protein: CASSLLAGGKDTQYF. As DNA, the CDR3 is TGTGCCAGCAGCTTGTTAGCGGGGGGAAAAGATACGCAGTATTTT.

The V call is TRBV7-9, the J call TRBJ1-3; D is uncertain. Trimming pared 5 bases from V and 1 base from J, leaving 6 bases between. Germline V gene sequence: CDR1 SEHNR, CDR2 FQNEAQ (reference sequence). The CDR3 sequence is 13 residues long. As DNA, the CDR3 is TGTGCCAGCAGCCCCGTTTCTGGAAACACCATATATTTT. Protein: CASSPVSGNTIYF.

This chain links TRBV19 with TRBJ1-1; 7 bases line up with TRBD1. Trimming took 5 bases from V and 9 from J; bases not matched to a gene: 12. Germline assignment: CDR1 LNHDA and CDR2 SQIVND (reference sequence). The CDR3 covers 14 residues. Here the CDR3 reads CASSATGTARKAFF. In nucleotides, the CDR3 is TGTGCCAGTAGTGCTACGGGGACAGCGAGGAAAGCTTTCTTT. Filled out from reference TRBV19 and TRBJ1-1, the complete variable domain reads DGGITQSPKYLFRKEGQNVTLSCEQNLNHDAMYWYRQDPGQGLRLIYYSQIVNDFQKGDIAEGYSVSREKKESFPLTVTSAQKNPTAFYLCASSATGTARKAFFGQGTRLTVV.

V and J are TRBV6-5 and TRBJ2-1; 8 bases fit TRBD2. There are 15 residues in the CDR3. From germline, CDR1 is MNHEY and CDR2 SVGAGI. Trimming cost V 6 bases and J 2 bases; bases outside gene matches: 6. The CDR3 loop reads CASSRSGSAYNEQFF. As DNA, the CDR3 is TGTGCCAGCAGCCGAAGCGGGAGTGCCTACAATGAGCAGTTCTTC.

This sequence joins TRBV19 and TRBJ1-1; a weak D match, TRBD1 (5 bases). V dropped 5 bases and J dropped 10 bases, with 14 bases sitting between them. The germline V gene encodes CDR1 LNHDA and CDR2 SQIVND (reference sequence). The CDR3 extends over 12 amino acids. CDR3 amino acids: CASSAPGRGAFF. The CDR3 nucleotides read TGTGCCAGTAGTGCGCCAGGGCGGGGAGCTTTCTTT.

The CDR3 nucleotides read TGTGCCAGCAGCTTGGGTTCCCAAGACAGCTACGAGCAGTACTTC. This gives the protein CASSLGSQDSYEQYF. V and J are TRBV5-6 and TRBJ2-7; weak D call: TRBD1 (5 bases). Per germline, CDR1 SGHDT and CDR2 YYEEEE. The CDR3 sequence is 15 residues long. V lost 0 bases, J lost 3 bases, and 13 bases lay in between.

This rearrangement joins TRBV7-9 to TRBJ1-6; no reliable D call. Germline assignment: CDR1 SEHNR and CDR2 FQNEAQ (reference sequence). There are 14 residues in the CDR3. Trimming cost V 3 bases and J 7 bases, with 10 bases left between them. The CDR3 nucleotides are TGTGCCAGCAGCTTGGGAGGTTGGAATTCACCCCTCCACTTT. It yields the protein CASSLGGWNSPLHF.

The genes are TRBV6-2 or TRBV6-3 and TRBJ2-3; 8 nucleotides agree with TRBD2. The V gene's germline CDR1 is MNHEY and CDR2 SVGEGT. The CDR3 totals 14 residues. The V and J ends lost 2 bases and 4 bases, in that order; junction bases with no gene match: 2. The CDR3 spells CASSYGREADTQYF. The CDR3 DNA reads as TGTGCCAGCAGTTACGGGCGGGAGGCAGATACGCAGTATTTT.

The chain couples TRBV29-1 to TRBJ1-2, with D perhaps matching TRBD1 (5 bases). With 7 bases removed from V and 5 bases from J, the gap between germline ends came to 17 bases. The germline V gene has CDR1 SQVTM and CDR2 ANQGSEA. The CDR3 spans 13 residues. CDR3 sequence reads: CSGGDSRRYGYTF. For the CDR3, the DNA is TGCAGCGGGGGGGACTCTCGAAGGTATGGCTACACCTTC.

This chain links TRBV5-4 with TRBJ2-5; D ambiguous. V was clipped by 1 base and J by 2 bases, with 6 bases between them. This CDR3 spans 13 amino acids. The V gene's germline CDR1 is SGHNT and CDR2 YYREEE (reference sequence). The CDR3 spells CASSLFGQETQYF. The CDR3 bases are TGTGCCAGCAGCTTGTTCGGTCAAGAGACCCAGTACTTC.

The chain couples TRBV2 to TRBJ2-1; 7 bases line up with TRBD2. The germline V gene has CDR1 SNHLY and CDR2 FYNNEI. CDR3 size: 15 residues. V lost 10 bases and J lost 4; bases outside the gene matches: 13. The chain's CDR3 is CATNRLAGSYNEQFF. For the CDR3, the DNA is TGTGCCACAAACCGACTAGCAGGGTCATACAATGAGCAGTTCTTC.

This clone was observed a handful of times. This chain links TRBV4-1 with TRBJ1-6; D ambiguous. The CDR3 covers 16 residues. Trimming removed 4 bases from V and 7 bases from J, with 17 bases in between. Germline CDR1 MGHRA, CDR2 YSYEKL. This CDR3 is CASSLPAAIANSPLHF. As DNA, the CDR3 is TGCGCCAGCAGCCTCCCGGCGGCAATAGCCAATTCACCCCTCCACTTT.

This chain links TRBV10-3 with TRBJ1-2; a possible D gene is TRBD1 (6 bases). Germline CDR1 is ENHRY and CDR2 is SYGVKD. The ends were cut back, 7 bases at V and 2 bases at J, with 14 bases in the middle. The CDR3 consists of 14 residues. The CDR3 reads CAIMAGAANYGYTF. In nucleotides, the CDR3 is TGTGCCATCATGGCGGGGGCGGCGAACTATGGCTACACCTTC.

This clone was recorded a few times. Other DNA sequences in the sample encode the same CDR3. The chain links TRBV18 to TRBJ1-5; 11 bases map to TRBD1. V lost 2 bases, J lost 3 bases, and 3 bases stayed unmatched. Germline CDR1 and CDR2: KGHSH and LQKENI. The CDR3 extends over 16 amino acids. The CDR3 DNA follows: TGTGCCAGCTCACCAGGACAGGGGGCCCTCAATCAGCCCCAGCATTTT. It codes for CASSPGQGALNQPQHF. Full variable domain (remainder filled in from reference TRBV18 and TRBJ1-5): NAGVMQNPRHLVRRRGQEARLRCSPMKGHSHVYWYRQLPEEGLKFMVYLQKENIIDESGMPKERFSAEFPKEGPSILRIQQVVRGDSAAYFCASSPGQGALNQPQHFGDGTRLSIL.

V gene TRBV10-3 combines with J gene TRBJ2-3; 10 nucleotides agree with TRBD2. The ends lost 10 bases at V and 1 base at J; junction bases unmatched: 14. This CDR3 spans 17 amino acids. Germline V lookup: CDR1 ENHRY, CDR2 SYGVKD. The chain's CDR3 is CATAPSGAGGGTDTQYF. The CDR3 region has the DNA TGTGCCACCGCTCCCTCGGGAGCGGGAGGGGGCACAGATACGCAGTATTTT.

This clone turned up a few times. This chain connects TRBV15 to TRBJ1-2; 7 nucleotides line up with TRBD1. There are 14 residues in the CDR3. Trimming took 1 base from V and 6 from J; bases not matched to a gene: 5. Germline assignment: CDR1 LNHNV and CDR2 YYDKDF (reference sequence). CDR3 DNA: TGTGCCACCAGCAGAGGGGCCCAGGGGGATGGCTACACCTTC. It encodes CATSRGAQGDGYTF.

This chain joins TRBV28 and TRBJ1-1, with 9 bases that match TRBD1. The V gene's germline CDR1 is MDHEN and CDR2 SYDVKM. After removal of 5 bases from V and 5 bases from J, the junction contained 9 bases not matched to a gene. This CDR3 comprises 15 residues. For the CDR3, the DNA is TGTGCCAGCAGTACAGGGGGCCTAGGAGAAACTGAAGCTTTCTTT. It translates to CASSTGGLGETEAFF.

This chain uses TRBV12-3 or TRBV12-4 with TRBJ1-5; a weak D match, TRBD1 (5 bases). Trimming took off 7 bases at V and 2 bases at J, with 9 bases between the two ends. The length of the CDR3 is 13 residues. In DNA, the CDR3 is TGTGCCAGCAAGGGCAGGGGCAATCAGCCCCAGCATTTT. This translates into CASKGRGNQPQHF.

The CDR3 is CASSNVGGYEQYF. The CDR3 DNA is TGTGCCAGCAGTAATGTCGGAGGTTACGAGCAGTACTTC. The chain recombines TRBV28 with TRBJ2-7; a weak D match, TRBD2 (5 bases). This CDR3 has 13 amino acids. Germline lookup yields CDR1 MDHEN and CDR2 SYDVKM. V shed 5 bases and J shed 4 bases, with 12 bases lying between them.

The chain has TRBV12-3 or TRBV12-4 and TRBJ1-2, with D maybe TRBD1 (6 bases). The V and J ends lost 4 bases and 8 bases respectively, with 14 bases between them. This CDR3 is 13 amino acids long. The CDR3 nucleotides are TGTGCCAGCAGTTATAACAGGGCGGGCGGCTACACCTTC. Translated: CASSYNRAGGYTF.